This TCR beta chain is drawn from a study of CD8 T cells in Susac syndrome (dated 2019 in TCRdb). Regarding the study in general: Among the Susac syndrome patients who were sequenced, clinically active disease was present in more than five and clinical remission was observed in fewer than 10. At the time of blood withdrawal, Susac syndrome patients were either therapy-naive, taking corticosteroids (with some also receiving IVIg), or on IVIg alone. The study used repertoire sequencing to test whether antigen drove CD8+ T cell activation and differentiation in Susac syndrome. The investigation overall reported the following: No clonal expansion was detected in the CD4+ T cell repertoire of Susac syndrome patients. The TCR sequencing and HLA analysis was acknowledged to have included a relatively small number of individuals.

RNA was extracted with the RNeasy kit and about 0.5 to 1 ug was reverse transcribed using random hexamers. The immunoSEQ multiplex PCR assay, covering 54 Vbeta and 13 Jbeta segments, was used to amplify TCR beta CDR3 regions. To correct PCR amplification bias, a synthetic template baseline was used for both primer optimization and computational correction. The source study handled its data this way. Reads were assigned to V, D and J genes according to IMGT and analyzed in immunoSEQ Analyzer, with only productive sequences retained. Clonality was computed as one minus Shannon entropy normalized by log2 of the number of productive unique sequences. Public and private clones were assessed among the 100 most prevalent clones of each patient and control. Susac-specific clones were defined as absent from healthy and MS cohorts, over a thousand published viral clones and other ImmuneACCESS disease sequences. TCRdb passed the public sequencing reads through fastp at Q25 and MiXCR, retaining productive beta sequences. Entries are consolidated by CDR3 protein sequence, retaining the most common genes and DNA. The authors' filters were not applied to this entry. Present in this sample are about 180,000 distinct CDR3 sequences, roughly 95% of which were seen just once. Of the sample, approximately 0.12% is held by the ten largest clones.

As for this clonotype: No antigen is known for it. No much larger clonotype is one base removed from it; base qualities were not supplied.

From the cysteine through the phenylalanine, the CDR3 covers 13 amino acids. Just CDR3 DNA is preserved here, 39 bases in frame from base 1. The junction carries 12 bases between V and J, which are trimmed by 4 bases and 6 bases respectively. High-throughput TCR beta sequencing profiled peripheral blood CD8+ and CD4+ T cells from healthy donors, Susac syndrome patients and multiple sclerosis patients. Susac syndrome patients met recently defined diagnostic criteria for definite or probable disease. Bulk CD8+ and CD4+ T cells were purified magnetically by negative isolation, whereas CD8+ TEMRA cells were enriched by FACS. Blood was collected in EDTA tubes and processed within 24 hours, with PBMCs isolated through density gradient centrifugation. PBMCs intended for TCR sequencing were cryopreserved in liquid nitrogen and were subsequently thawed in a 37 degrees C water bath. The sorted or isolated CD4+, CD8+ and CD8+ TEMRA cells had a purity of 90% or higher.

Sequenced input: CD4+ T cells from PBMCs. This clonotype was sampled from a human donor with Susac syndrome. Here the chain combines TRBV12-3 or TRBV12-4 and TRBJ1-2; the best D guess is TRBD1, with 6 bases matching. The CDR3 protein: CASSSTGIHGYTF. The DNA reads TGTGCCAGCAGTTCCACAGGGATCCATGGCTACACCTTC.